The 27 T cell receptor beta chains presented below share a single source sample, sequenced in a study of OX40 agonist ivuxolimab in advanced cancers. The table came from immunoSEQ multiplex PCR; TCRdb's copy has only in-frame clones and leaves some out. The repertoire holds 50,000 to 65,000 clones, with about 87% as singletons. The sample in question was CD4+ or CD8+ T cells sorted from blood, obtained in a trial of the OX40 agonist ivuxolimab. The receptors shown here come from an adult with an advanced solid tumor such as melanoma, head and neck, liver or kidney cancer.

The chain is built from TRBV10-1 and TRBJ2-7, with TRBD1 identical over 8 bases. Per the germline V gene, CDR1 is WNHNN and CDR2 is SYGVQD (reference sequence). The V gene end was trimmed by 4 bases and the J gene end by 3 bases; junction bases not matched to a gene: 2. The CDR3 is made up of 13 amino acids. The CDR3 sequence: CASSGGTGYEQYF. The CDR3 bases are TGCGCCAGCAGTGGCGGGACAGGCTACGAGCAGTACTTC.

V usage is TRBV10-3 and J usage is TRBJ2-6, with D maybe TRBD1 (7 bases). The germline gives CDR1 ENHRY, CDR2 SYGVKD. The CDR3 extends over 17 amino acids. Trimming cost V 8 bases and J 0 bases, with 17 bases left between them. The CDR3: CAISLGGTVSGANVLTF. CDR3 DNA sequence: TGTGCCATCTCTCTGGGCGGGACAGTCTCTGGGGCCAACGTCCTGACTTTC.

CDR3 region: CASSWTAQETQYF. The CDR3 DNA sequence: TGTGCCAGTTCCTGGACAGCCCAAGAGACCCAGTACTTC. The chain couples TRBV19 to TRBJ2-5, with D perhaps matching TRBD1 (6 bases). Germline-derived CDR1 and CDR2 are LNHDA and SQIVND (reference sequence). Deletions cut 8 bases from V and 1 base from J, with 11 bases between. The CDR3 is 13 residues long.

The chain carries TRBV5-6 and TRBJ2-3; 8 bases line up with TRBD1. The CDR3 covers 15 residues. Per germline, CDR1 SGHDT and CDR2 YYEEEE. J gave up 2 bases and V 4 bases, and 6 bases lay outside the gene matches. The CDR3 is CASSLVDRDTDTQYF. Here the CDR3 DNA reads TGTGCCAGCAGCCTAGTGGACAGGGACACAGATACGCAGTATTTT.

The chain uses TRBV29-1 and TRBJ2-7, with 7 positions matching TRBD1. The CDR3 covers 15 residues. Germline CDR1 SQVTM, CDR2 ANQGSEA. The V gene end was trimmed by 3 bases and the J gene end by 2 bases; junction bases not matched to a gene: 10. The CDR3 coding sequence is TGCAGCGTTGAGGGGGACAGAGGACGACCCTACGAGCAGTACTTC. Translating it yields CSVEGDRGRPYEQYF.

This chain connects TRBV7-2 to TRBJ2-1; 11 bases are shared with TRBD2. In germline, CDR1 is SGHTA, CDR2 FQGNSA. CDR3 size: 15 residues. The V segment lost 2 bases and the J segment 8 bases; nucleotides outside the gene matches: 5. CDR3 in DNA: TGTGCCAGCAGCTTAAGTAGCGGGAGGGCGTATGAGCAGTTCTTC. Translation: CASSLSSGRAYEQFF.

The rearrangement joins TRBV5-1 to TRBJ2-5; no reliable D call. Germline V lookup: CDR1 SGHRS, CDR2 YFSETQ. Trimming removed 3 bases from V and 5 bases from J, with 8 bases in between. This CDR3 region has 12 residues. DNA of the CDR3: TGCGCCAGCAGCTATAGGGCGGAGACCCAGTACTTC. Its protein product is CASSYRAETQYF.

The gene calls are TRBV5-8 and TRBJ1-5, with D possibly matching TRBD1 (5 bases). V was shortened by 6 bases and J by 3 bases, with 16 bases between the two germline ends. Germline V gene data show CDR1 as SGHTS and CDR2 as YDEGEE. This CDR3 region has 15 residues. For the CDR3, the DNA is TGTGCCAGCACCCCCCGCATGGACATCAATCAGCCCCAGCATTTT. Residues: CASTPRMDINQPQHF.

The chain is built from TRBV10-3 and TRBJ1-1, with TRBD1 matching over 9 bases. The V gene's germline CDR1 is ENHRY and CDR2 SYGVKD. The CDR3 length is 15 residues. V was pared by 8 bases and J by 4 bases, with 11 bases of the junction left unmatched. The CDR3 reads CAIVGQGRWGTEAFF. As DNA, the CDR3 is TGTGCCATCGTCGGACAGGGGCGATGGGGCACTGAAGCTTTCTTT.

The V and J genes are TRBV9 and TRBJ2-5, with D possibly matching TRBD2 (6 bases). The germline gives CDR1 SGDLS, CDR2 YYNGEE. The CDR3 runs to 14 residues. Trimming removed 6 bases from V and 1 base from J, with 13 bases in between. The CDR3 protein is CASNQEGLQETQYF. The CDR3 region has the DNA TGTGCCAGCAATCAGGAGGGACTCCAAGAGACCCAGTACTTC.

This CDR3 reads CASSRGGDNSPLHF. The DNA of the CDR3 is TGTGCCAGCAGCCGGGGAGGAGATAATTCACCCCTCCACTTT. The chain combines TRBV4-2 with TRBJ1-6; no clear D gene. Germline-derived CDR1 and CDR2 are LGHNA and YNFKEQ. The CDR3 runs to 14 residues. Trimming removed 4 bases at V and 5 bases at J, with 9 bases between.

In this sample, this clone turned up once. The CDR3 DNA sequence: TGTGCCAGCAGTTTCAAGGTTTCCCTGCTGGAGACCCAGTACTTC. The encoded protein is CASSFKVSLLETQYF. The gene calls are TRBV28 and TRBJ2-5; D call uncertain. Trimming stripped 3 bases from V and 5 bases from J, with 16 bases between. Germline V gene sequence: CDR1 MDHEN, CDR2 SYDVKM. The CDR3 runs 15 residues.

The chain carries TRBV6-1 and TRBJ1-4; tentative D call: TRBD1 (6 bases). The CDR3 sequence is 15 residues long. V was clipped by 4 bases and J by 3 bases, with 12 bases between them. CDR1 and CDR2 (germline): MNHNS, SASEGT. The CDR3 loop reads CASSGTGFPNEKLFF. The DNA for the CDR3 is TGTGCCAGCAGTGGCACAGGGTTCCCTAATGAAAAACTGTTTTTT.

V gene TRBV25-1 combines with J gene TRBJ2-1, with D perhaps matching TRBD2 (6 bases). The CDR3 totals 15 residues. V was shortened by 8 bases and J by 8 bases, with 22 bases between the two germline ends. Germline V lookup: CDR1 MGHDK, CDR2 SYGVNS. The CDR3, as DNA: TGTGCCAGCGCAAGCGTTAGCGGTCGTGGGGATGAGCAGTTCTTC. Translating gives CASASVSGRGDEQFF.

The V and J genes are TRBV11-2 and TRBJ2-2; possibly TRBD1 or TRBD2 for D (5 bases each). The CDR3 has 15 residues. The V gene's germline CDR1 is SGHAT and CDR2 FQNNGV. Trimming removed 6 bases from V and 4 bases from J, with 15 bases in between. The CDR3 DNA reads TGTGCCAGCAGACCGTTGGAGAGGGGCACCGGGGAGCTGTTTTTT. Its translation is CASRPLERGTGELFF.

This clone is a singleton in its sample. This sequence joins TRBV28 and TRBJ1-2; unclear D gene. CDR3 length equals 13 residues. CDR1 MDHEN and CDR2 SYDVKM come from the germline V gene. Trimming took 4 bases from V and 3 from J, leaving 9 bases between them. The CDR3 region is CASSYDKYYGYTF. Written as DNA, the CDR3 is TGTGCCAGCAGTTATGACAAGTACTATGGCTACACCTTC.

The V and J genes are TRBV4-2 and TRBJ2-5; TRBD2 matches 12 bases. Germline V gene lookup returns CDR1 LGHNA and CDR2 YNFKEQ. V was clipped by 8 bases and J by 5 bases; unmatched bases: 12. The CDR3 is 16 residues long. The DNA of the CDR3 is TGTGCCAGCGGCCTAGCGGGAGGGCCTACCATTGAGACCCAGTACTTC. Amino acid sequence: CASGLAGGPTIETQYF.

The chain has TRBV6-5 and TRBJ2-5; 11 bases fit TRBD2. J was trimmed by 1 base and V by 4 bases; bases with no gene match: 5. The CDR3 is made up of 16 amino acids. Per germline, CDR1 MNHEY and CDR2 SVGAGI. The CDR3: CASSSTSGKIQETQYF. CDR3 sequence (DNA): TGTGCCAGCAGTTCGACTAGCGGGAAGATCCAAGAGACCCAGTACTTC.

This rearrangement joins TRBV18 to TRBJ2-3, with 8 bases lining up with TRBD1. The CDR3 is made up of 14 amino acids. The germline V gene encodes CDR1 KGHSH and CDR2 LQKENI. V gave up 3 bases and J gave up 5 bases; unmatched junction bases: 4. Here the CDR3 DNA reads TGTGCCAGCTCACCCACGACAGGGGAAGATACGCAGTATTTT. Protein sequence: CASSPTTGEDTQYF.

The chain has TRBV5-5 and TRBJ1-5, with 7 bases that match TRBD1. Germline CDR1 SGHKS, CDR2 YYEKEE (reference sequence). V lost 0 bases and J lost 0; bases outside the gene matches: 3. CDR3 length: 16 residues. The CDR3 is CASSLDRGYSNQPQHF. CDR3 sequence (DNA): TGTGCCAGCAGCTTGGACAGGGGATATAGCAATCAGCCCCAGCATTTT.

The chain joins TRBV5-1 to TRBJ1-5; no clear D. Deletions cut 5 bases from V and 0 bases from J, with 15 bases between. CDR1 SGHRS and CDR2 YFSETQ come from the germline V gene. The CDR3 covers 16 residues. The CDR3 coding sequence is TGCGCCAGCAGACCCGAGCCCGGCTATAGCAATCAGCCCCAGCATTTT. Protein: CASRPEPGYSNQPQHF.

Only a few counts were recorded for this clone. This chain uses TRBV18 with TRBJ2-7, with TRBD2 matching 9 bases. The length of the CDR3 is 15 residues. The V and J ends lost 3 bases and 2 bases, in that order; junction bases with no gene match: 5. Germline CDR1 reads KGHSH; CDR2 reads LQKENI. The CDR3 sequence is CASSPGLATTYEQYF. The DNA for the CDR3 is TGTGCCAGCTCACCCGGACTAGCGACGACCTACGAGCAGTACTTC.

CDR3 DNA sequence: TGTGCCAGCAGCCACTCTGCTGAAAAACTGTTTTTT. This sequence encodes CASSHSAEKLFF. V and J are TRBV7-8 and TRBJ1-4; unclear D gene. Trimming took 5 bases from V and 7 from J, leaving 8 bases between them. This CDR3 region has 12 residues. Germline CDR1 SGHVS, CDR2 FQNEAQ. The whole variable domain, filled in from reference TRBV7-8 and TRBJ1-4, reads GAGVSQSPRYKVAKRGQDVALRCDPISGHVSLFWYQQALGQGPEFLTYFQNEAQLDKSGLPSDRFFAERPEGSVSTLKIQRTQQEDSAVYLCASSHSAEKLFFGSGTQLSVL.

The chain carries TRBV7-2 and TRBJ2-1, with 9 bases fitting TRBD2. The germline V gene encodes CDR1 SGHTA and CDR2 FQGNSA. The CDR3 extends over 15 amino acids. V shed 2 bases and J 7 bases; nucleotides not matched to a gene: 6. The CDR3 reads CASSLSSGSSNEQFF. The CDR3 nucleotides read TGTGCCAGCAGCTTAAGTAGCGGGAGTTCAAATGAGCAGTTCTTC.

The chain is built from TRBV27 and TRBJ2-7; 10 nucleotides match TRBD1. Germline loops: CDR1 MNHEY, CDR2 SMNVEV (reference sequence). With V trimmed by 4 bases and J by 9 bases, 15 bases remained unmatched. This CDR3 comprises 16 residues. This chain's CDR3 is CASSSLSTGGFGRQYF. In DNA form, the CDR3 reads TGTGCCAGCAGTTCTCTCTCGACAGGGGGCTTTGGACGGCAGTACTTC.

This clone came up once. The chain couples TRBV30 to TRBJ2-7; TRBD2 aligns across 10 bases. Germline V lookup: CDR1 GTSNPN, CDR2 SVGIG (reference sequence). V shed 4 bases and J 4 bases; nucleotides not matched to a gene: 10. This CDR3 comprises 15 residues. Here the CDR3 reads CAWISAGGPSYEQYF. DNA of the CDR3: TGTGCCTGGATATCAGCGGGAGGGCCAAGTTACGAGCAGTACTTC.

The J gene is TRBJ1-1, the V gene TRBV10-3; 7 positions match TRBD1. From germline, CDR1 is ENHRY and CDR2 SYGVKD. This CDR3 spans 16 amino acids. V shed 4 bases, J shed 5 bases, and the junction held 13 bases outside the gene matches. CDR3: CAISGRTEGASTEAFF. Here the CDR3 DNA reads TGTGCCATCAGTGGACGGACGGAGGGGGCTTCGACTGAAGCTTTCTTT.